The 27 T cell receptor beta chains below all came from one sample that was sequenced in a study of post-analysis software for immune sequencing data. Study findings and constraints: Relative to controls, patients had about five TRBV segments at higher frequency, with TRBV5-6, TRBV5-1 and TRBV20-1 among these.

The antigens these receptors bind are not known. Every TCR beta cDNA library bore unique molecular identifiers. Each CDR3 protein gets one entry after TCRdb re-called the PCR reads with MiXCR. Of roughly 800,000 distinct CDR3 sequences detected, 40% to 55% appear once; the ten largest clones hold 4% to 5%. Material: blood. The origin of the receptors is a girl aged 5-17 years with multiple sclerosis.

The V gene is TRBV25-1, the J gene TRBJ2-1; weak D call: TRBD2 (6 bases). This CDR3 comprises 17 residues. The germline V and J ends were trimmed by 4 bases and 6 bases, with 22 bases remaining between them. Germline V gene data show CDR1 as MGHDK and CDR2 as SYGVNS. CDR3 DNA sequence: TGTGCCAGCAGTGGGGAGGCGTGGCGCGGGAACCCCAATGAGCAGTTCTTC. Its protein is CASSGEAWRGNPNEQFF. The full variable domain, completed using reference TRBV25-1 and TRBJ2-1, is EADIYQTPRYLVIGTGKKITLECSQTMGHDKMYWYQQDPGMELHLIHYSYGVNSTEKGDLSSESTVSRIRTEHFPLTLESARPSHTSQYLCASSGEAWRGNPNEQFFGPGTRLTVL.

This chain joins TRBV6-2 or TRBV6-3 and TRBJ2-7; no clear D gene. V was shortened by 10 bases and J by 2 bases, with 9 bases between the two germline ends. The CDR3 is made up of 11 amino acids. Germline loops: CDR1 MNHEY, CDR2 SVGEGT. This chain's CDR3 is CATTHAYEQYF. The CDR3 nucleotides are TGTGCCACCACTCATGCCTACGAGCAGTACTTC.

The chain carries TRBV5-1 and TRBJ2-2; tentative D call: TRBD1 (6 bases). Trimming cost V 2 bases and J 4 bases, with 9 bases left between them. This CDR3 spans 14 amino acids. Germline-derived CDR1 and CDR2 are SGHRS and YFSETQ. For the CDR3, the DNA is TGCGCCAGCAGCTTCCAGGGGACCACCGGGGAGCTGTTTTTT. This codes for CASSFQGTTGELFF.

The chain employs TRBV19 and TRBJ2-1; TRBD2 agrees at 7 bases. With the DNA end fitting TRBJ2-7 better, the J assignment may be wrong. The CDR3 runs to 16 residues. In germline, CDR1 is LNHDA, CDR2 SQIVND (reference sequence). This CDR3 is CASSPGGSRSYNEQYF. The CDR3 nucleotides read TGTGCCAGTAGTCCGGGGGGTAGCCGGTCCTACAATGAGCAGTACTTC.

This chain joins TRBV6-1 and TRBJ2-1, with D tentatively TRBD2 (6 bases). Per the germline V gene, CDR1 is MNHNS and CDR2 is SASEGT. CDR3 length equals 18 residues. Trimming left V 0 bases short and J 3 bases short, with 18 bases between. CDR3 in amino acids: CASSEAATWGTYYNEQFF. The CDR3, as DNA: TGTGCCAGCAGTGAAGCGGCTACCTGGGGGACTTACTACAATGAGCAGTTCTTC.

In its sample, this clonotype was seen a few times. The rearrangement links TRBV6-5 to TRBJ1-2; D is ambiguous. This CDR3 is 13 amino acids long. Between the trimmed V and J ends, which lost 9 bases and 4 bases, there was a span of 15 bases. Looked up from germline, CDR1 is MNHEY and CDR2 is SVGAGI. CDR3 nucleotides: TGTGCCAGTCGGGTGGCCGGAACCTATGGCTACACCTTC. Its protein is CASRVAGTYGYTF.

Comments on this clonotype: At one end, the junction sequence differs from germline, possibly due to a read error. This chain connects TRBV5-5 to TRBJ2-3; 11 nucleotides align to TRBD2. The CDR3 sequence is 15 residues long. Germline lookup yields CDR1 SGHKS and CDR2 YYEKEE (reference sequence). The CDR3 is CVSSLLAGVTDTQYF. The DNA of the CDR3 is TGTGTCAGCAGCCTACTAGCGGGAGTTACAGATACGCAGTATTTT.

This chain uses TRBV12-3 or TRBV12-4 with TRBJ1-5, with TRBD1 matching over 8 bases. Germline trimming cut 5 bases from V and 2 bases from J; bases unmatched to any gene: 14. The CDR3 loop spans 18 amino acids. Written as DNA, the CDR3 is TGTGCCAGCAGTCTCTCGACAGGGGCGAACGATGGCAATCAGCCCCAGCATTTT. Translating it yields CASSLSTGANDGNQPQHF.

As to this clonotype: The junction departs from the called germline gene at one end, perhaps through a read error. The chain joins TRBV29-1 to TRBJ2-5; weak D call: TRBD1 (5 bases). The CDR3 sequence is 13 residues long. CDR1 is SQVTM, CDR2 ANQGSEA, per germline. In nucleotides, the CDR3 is TGCGGCGTTGCCCCCAGGGTTGGAGAGACCCAGTACTTC. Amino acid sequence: CGVAPRVGETQYF.

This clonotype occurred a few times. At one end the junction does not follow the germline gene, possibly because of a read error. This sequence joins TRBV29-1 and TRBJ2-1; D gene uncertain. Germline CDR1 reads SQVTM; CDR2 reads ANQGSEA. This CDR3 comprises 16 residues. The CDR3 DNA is TGCAGCGTTAAAGATTCGATTAGCCAGGCCTACAATGAGCAGTTCTTC. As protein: CSVKDSISQAYNEQFF.

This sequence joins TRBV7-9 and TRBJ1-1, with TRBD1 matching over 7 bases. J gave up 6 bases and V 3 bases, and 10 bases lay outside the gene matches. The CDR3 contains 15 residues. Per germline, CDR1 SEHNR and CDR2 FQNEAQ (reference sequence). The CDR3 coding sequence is TGTGCCAGCAGCTTTGACAGGGAGGGAGTGGCTGAAGCTTTCTTT. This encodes CASSFDREGVAEAFF.

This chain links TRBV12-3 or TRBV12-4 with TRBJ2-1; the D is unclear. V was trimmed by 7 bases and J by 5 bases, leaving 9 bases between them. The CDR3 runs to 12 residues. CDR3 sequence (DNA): TGTGCCAGCACCGCGGCAAACAATGAGCAGTTCTTC. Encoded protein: CASTAANNEQFF.

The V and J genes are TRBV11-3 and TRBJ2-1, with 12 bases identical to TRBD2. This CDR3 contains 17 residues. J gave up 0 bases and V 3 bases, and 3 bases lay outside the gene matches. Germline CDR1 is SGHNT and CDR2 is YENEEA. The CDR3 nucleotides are TGTGCCAGCAGCTTCCTAGCGGGAGGGCTCTCCTACAATGAGCAGTTCTTC. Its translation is CASSFLAGGLSYNEQFF.

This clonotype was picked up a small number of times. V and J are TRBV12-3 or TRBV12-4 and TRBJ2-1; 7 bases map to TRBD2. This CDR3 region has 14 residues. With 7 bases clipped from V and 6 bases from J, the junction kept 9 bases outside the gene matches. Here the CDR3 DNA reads TGTGCCAGCACCGTAGCGGGCCCCGTCAATGAGCAGTTCTTC. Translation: CASTVAGPVNEQFF.

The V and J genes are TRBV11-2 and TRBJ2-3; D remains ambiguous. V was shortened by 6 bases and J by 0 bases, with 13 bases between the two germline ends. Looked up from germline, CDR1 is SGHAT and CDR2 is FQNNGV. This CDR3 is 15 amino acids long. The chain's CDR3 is CASSPESPSTDTQYF. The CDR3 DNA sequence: TGTGCCAGCAGTCCCGAGAGTCCCAGCACAGATACGCAGTATTTT.

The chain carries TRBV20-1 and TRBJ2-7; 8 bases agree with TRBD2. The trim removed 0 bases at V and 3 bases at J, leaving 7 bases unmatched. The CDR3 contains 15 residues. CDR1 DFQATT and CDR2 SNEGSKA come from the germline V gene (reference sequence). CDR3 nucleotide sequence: TGCAGTGCTAGAGATTTGGCGGGAGGAAACTACGAGCAGTACTTC. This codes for CSARDLAGGNYEQYF.

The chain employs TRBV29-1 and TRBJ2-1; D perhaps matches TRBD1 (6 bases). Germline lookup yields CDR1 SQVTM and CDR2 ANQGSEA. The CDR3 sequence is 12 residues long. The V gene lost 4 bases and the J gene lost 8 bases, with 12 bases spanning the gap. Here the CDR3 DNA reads TGCAGCGTTGTCGGCAGGGGAGATGAGCAGTTCTTC. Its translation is CSVVGRGDEQFF.

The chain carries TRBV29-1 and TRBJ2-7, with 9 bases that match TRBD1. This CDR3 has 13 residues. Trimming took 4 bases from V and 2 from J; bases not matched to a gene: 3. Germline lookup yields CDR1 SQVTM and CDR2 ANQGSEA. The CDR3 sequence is CSVGRTGAYEQYF. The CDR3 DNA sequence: TGCAGCGTTGGGAGGACAGGGGCCTACGAGCAGTACTTC.

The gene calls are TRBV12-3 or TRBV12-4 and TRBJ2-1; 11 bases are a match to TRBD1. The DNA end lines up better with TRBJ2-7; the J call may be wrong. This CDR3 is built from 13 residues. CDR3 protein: CASSGQGAWEQYF. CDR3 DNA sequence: TGTGCCAGCAGTGGACAGGGGGCATGGGAGCAGTACTTC.

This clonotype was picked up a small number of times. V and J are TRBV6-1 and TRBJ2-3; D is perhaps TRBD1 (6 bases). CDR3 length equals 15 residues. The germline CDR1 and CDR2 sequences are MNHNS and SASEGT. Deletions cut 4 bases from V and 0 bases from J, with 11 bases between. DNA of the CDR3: TGTGCCAGCAGTGGGACAGTTCGAAGCACAGATACGCAGTATTTT. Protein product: CASSGTVRSTDTQYF.

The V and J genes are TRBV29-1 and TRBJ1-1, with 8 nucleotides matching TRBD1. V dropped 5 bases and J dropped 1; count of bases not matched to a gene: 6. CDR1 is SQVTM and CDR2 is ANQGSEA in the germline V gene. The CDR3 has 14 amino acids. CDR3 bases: TGCAGCGTTACTGCGACAGGGGCGAACACTGAAGCTTTCTTT. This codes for CSVTATGANTEAFF.

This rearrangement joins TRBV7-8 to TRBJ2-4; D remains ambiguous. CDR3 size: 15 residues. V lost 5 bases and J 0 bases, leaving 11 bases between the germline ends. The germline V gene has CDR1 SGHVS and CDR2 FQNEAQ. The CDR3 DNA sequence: TGTGCCAGCAGCCCAAAGGAGCTAGCCAAAAACATTCAGTACTTC. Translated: CASSPKELAKNIQYF.

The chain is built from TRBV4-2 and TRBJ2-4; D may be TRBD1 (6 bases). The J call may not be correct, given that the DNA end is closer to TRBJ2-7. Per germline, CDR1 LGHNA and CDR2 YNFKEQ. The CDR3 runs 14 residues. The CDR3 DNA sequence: TGTGCCAGCAGCCAAACAGGGCCTCTATGCGAGCAGTACTTC. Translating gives CASSQTGPLCEQYF.

This chain's CDR3 is CASSLSWGPSGGGYTF. In DNA, the CDR3 is TGTGCCAGCAGTTTATCGTGGGGACCGTCCGGGGGAGGCTACACCTTC. The chain uses TRBV28 and TRBJ1-2; a possible D gene is TRBD1 (5 bases). Germline-derived CDR1 and CDR2 are MDHEN and SYDVKM. V was shortened by 1 base and J by 8 bases, with 20 bases between the two germline ends. The length of the CDR3 is 16 residues.

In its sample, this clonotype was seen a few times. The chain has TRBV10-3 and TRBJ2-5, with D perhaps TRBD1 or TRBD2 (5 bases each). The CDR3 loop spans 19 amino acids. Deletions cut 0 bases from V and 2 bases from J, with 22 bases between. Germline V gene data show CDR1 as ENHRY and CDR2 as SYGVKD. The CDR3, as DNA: TGTGCCATCAGTGAGTCGGGCAGGGTGGAGGATTTGGTTCAAGAGACCCAGTACTTC. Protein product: CAISESGRVEDLVQETQYF.

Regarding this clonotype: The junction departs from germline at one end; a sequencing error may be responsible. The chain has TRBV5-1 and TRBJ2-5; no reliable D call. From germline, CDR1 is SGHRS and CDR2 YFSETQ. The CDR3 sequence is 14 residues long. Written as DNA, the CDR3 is TGCGTCAGCAGCTTGGAACTGGCTTCGGAGACCCAGTACTTC. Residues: CVSSLELASETQYF.

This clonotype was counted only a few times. The DNA of the CDR3 is TGTGCCAGCAGCCACCGAGACACTGGCTACACCTTC. As protein: CASSHRDTGYTF. V gene TRBV6-2 or TRBV6-3 combines with J gene TRBJ1-2; D remains ambiguous. Trimming took off 6 bases at V and 7 bases at J, with 12 bases between the two ends. CDR1 is MNHEY and CDR2 is SVGEGT in the germline V gene. The CDR3 length is 12 residues.